This TCR beta chain was identified during a study of T cells in Graves' hyperthyroidism and ophthalmopathy. Active moderate-to-severe ophthalmopathy, Clinical Activity Score at least 3, NOSPECS at least 4, under 3 months' duration. The study left out patients who had uncontrolled infection, other autoimmune disease, pregnancy or lactation. Amplification yielded TCR beta CDR3 regions, with RNA transcripts as the source. During a first-round RT-PCR of the TCR CDR3, the HTBI primer set was used. TCRdb re-called the multiplex PCR reads with MiXCR, one entry per CDR3 protein. The top ten hold less than 65% of the sample, which has about 460,000 distinct CDR3 sequences, about 22% seen once. Notes on the study in general: The blood repertoire included most of the expanded thyroid clonotypes above 0.001. Model-based prediction identified ophthalmopathy a median 6.5 months prior to its onset.

CDR3 size: 15 residues. J lost 4 bases, V lost 2 bases, and 7 bases had no gene match. The germline CDR1 and CDR2 sequences are DFQATT and SNEGSKA (reference sequence). On this clonotype: Its matching antigen is unknown.

Sequenced sample: blood. This clonotype was obtained from a woman between 65 and 79 years old with Graves' ophthalmopathy. The rearrangement uses TRBV20-1 and TRBJ2-3; 9 nucleotides line up with TRBD2. The CDR3 region is CSARPTSGFPDTQYF. CDR3 nucleotide sequence: TGCAGTGCTAGACCCACTAGCGGGTTCCCAGATACGCAGTATTTT.